This TCR beta chain was obtained from a study of human thymus T cells. Worth noting for this clone: Its antigen is not known.

Produced via immunoSEQ multiplex PCR; TCRdb's table is partial and in-frame only. The sample lists roughly 120,000 clones, over 85% occurring once. Germline V lookup: CDR1 SGDLS, CDR2 YYNGEE. CDR3 size: 15 residues. V was shortened by 0 bases and J by 2 bases, with 10 bases between the two germline ends. Overall study results and limits: Highly overlapping thymic repertoires among unrelated individuals were reported in related research. Both thymic and peripheral blood repertoires showed apparently biased V and J usage.

During corrective heart surgery, resections were taken, and the thymus tissue came from them. Those donating were healthy Finnish infants in corrective surgery for congenital heart defects. The receptor was derived from a boy in the first two years of life with a congenital heart defect but otherwise immunologically healthy. The chain has TRBV9 and TRBJ2-3; TRBD2 is a possible D gene (7 bases). The sequenced sample was thymus tissue. The chain's CDR3 is CASSVGGGPTDTQYF. The DNA for the CDR3 is TGTGCCAGCAGCGTAGGGGGGGGGCCCACAGATACGCAGTATTTT.